These 29 T cell receptor beta chains share one sample of origin, sequenced in a study of human T cells and chemical hapten exposure. TCRdb fed the RACE reads into MiXCR, producing one record per CDR3 protein. This sample carries under 85,000 distinct CDR3 sequences, over 9% of them seen once, and the ten largest clones take about 1.5%. Noted time point: patch test 1, 2 weeks after DPC sensitization. The treatment denotes: therapeutic diphenylcyclopropenone sensitization with weekly scalp DPC. Specimen: whole blood, collected in connection with sensitization to the hapten diphenylcyclopropenone (DPC). These receptors came from a woman aged 50 to 60 with alopecia areata. Some clones in this sample may be carry-over from other donors' samples.

This clonotype has a handful of counts. The chain recombines TRBV20-1 with TRBJ2-3; D is possibly TRBD2 (5 bases). V lost 6 bases and J lost 3, with 13 bases in between. Looked up from germline, CDR1 is DFQATT and CDR2 is SNEGSKA (reference sequence). The CDR3 has 13 residues. The CDR3 DNA follows: TGCAGTGCCCTGGCCCCGGGGACAGATACGCAGTATTTT. Its protein is CSALAPGTDTQYF.

This chain joins TRBV20-1 and TRBJ1-2; 7 bases are a match to TRBD1. V lost 5 bases, J lost 0 bases, and 6 bases stayed unmatched. The CDR3 is 14 residues long. From germline, CDR1 is DFQATT and CDR2 SNEGSKA (reference sequence). The CDR3 reads CSAPTGIANYGYTF. CDR3 in DNA: TGCAGTGCTCCGACAGGGATAGCTAACTATGGCTACACCTTC.

The V call is TRBV29-1, the J call TRBJ1-1; 7 bases are a match to TRBD1. The germline V gene has CDR1 SQVTM and CDR2 ANQGSEA. With 7 bases clipped from V and 5 bases from J, the junction kept 7 bases outside the gene matches. The CDR3 has 12 residues. The CDR3: CSARQGGTEAFF. The CDR3 region has the DNA TGCAGCGCCCGACAGGGAGGGACTGAAGCTTTCTTT. Combining the CDR3 with reference TRBV29-1 and TRBJ1-1 gives the whole variable domain SAVISQKPSRDICQRGTSLTIQCQVDSQVTMMFWYRQQPGQSLTLIATANQGSEATYESGFVIDKFPISRPNLTFSTLTVSNMSPEDSSIYLCSARQGGTEAFFGQGTRLTVV.

This clonotype was seen repeatedly, ten times or more. The chain joins TRBV6-2 or TRBV6-3 to TRBJ2-5, with TRBD1 matching over 8 bases. The trim removed 6 bases at V and 7 bases at J, leaving 7 bases unmatched. CDR3 length: 13 amino acids. CDR1 is MNHEY and CDR2 is SVGEGT in the germline V gene. For the CDR3, the DNA is TGTGCCAGCAGACGACAGGGGATTCGGACCCAGTACTTC. It encodes CASRRQGIRTQYF.

This clonotype was seen more than once but under ten times. The V and J genes are TRBV20-1 and TRBJ2-7, with TRBD1 matching over 10 bases. After removal of 5 bases from V and 3 bases from J, the junction contained 4 bases not matched to a gene. The CDR3 has 13 residues. Looked up from germline, CDR1 is DFQATT and CDR2 is SNEGSKA (reference sequence). CDR3 amino acids: CSASTGGVYEQYF. The CDR3 DNA follows: TGCAGTGCTTCGACAGGGGGCGTCTACGAGCAGTACTTC.

The chain uses TRBV9 and TRBJ2-3, with TRBD1 matching 11 bases. The J segment lost 3 bases and the V segment lost 4 bases, leaving 7 bases of the junction unmatched. This CDR3 has 16 residues. Per germline, CDR1 SGDLS and CDR2 YYNGEE. The CDR3 DNA reads TGTGCCAGCAGCTACGGGACAGGGGGAGCGACAGATACGCAGTATTTT. Amino acid sequence: CASSYGTGGATDTQYF.

The chain links TRBV6-5 to TRBJ2-1; 12 bases line up with TRBD2. The CDR3 runs 15 residues. The trim removed 6 bases at V and 9 bases at J, leaving 9 bases unmatched. Per germline, CDR1 MNHEY and CDR2 SVGAGI. This CDR3 reads CASRGLAGRLGEQFF. The CDR3 nucleotides are TGTGCCAGCAGGGGACTAGCGGGTCGCCTGGGTGAGCAGTTCTTC.

This clonotype was observed a few times. The V and J genes are TRBV7-2 and TRBJ1-5; the match to TRBD1 covers 9 bases. CDR3 length: 16 amino acids. Germline V CDR1 and CDR2: SGHTA, FQGNSA. V lost 1 base to trimming and J lost 11 bases; unmatched junction nucleotides: 12. CDR3 sequence (DNA): TGTGCCAGCAGCTTAGGGACAGGGGCCTCTCAATCGGCCCAGCATTTT. It specifies CASSLGTGASQSAQHF.

This clonotype was observed many times. The chain carries TRBV12-3 or TRBV12-4 and TRBJ1-1, with 7 bases fitting TRBD1. J gave up 1 base and V 3 bases, and 5 bases lay outside the gene matches. The length of the CDR3 is 15 residues. The CDR3 loop reads CASSFRGQPNTEAFF. The CDR3 nucleotides are TGTGCCAGCAGTTTCCGGGGACAGCCGAACACTGAAGCTTTCTTT.

This clonotype was picked up many times. The chain links TRBV5-5 to TRBJ2-1, with D perhaps matching TRBD1 (6 bases). The V gene's germline CDR1 is SGHKS and CDR2 YYEKEE (reference sequence). V lost 2 bases and J lost 6, with 12 bases in between. The CDR3 covers 14 residues. Here the CDR3 reads CASSFVGASNEQFF. CDR3 nucleotides: TGTGCCAGCAGCTTCGTGGGGGCCTCCAATGAGCAGTTCTTC.

In this sample, this clonotype turned up a few times. V usage is TRBV3-1 and J usage is TRBJ2-7; D possibly corresponds to TRBD2 (5 bases). Trimming stripped 4 bases from V and 2 bases from J, with 12 bases between. The CDR3 is 14 amino acids. CDR1 LGHDT and CDR2 YNNKEL come from the germline V gene (reference sequence). This CDR3 is CASSRGRRTYEQYF. The DNA of the CDR3 is TGTGCCAGCAGCCGTGGCAGGAGGACCTACGAGCAGTACTTC.

This chain uses TRBV29-1 with TRBJ2-1; possible D gene TRBD2, 5 bases. The CDR3 covers 11 residues. CDR1 is SQVTM and CDR2 is ANQGSEA in the germline V gene. Trimming removed 6 bases at V and 5 bases at J, with 8 bases between. DNA of the CDR3: TGCAGCGTCCCCGGGAACAATGAGCAGTTCTTC. It specifies CSVPGNNEQFF.

This clonotype was observed a handful of times. The chain has TRBV18 and TRBJ2-7; 8 positions agree with TRBD1. CDR3 length equals 16 residues. The V segment lost 5 bases and the J segment 2 bases; nucleotides outside the gene matches: 11. Per germline, CDR1 KGHSH and CDR2 LQKENI. Here the CDR3 reads CASSLQRDRTTYEQYF. CDR3 in DNA: TGTGCCAGCTCATTACAAAGGGACAGGACTACCTACGAGCAGTACTTC.

This clonotype occurred a few times. This rearrangement joins TRBV29-1 to TRBJ2-4, with 8 bases fitting TRBD1. The CDR3 sequence is 15 residues long. The junction had 10 bases not matched to a gene; V was cut back by 4 bases and J by 5 bases. Per germline, CDR1 SQVTM and CDR2 ANQGSEA. CDR3 loop: CSVGGTGGAENIQYF. The CDR3 DNA follows: TGCAGCGTTGGCGGGACAGGCGGAGCGGAAAACATTCAGTACTTC.

This clonotype was observed a handful of times. The chain joins TRBV20-1 to TRBJ2-3, with a weak D call TRBD1 (8 bases). CDR3 length: 14 residues. The V gene lost 4 bases and the J gene lost 4 bases, with 15 bases spanning the gap. Germline V gene data show CDR1 as DFQATT and CDR2 as SNEGSKA (reference sequence). In nucleotides, the CDR3 is TGCAGTGCTAAACAGGGGGGGGGCCCAGATACGCAGTATTTT. Translating it yields CSAKQGGGPDTQYF.

This chain connects TRBV2 to TRBJ2-2; 13 nucleotides align to TRBD2. Germline CDR1 is SNHLY and CDR2 is FYNNEI. The CDR3 is made up of 16 amino acids. With 6 bases clipped from V and 6 bases from J, the junction kept 7 bases outside the gene matches. The DNA of the CDR3 is TGTGCCAGCAGCGAGGGACTAGCGGGAATCGCCGGGGAGCTGTTTTTT. Residues: CASSEGLAGIAGELFF.

This clonotype was found a few times. This rearrangement joins TRBV20-1 to TRBJ2-4; D not resolved. This CDR3 has 15 residues. Germline-derived CDR1 and CDR2 are DFQATT and SNEGSKA (reference sequence). Trimming removed 6 bases from V and 0 bases from J, with 15 bases in between. The CDR3 region is CSASDRREAKNIQYF. CDR3 bases: TGCAGTGCGAGTGATCGGCGAGAAGCCAAAAACATTCAGTACTTC.

This clonotype was observed a few times. V gene TRBV6-5 combines with J gene TRBJ2-1, with D maybe TRBD2 (6 bases). With 1 base removed from V and 15 bases from J, the gap between germline ends came to 13 bases. Germline CDR1 reads MNHEY; CDR2 reads SVGAGI. This CDR3 spans 12 amino acids. The CDR3 DNA reads TGTGCCAGCAGTTACTTCACGGGAGAATTGTTCTTC. This translates into CASSYFTGELFF.

J is TRBJ2-7 and V is TRBV4-1; 12 positions match TRBD2. The germline gives CDR1 MGHRA, CDR2 YSYEKL. With 1 base clipped from V and 4 bases from J, the junction kept 5 bases outside the gene matches. This CDR3 is built from 16 residues. The CDR3 region has the DNA TGCGCCAGCAGCCAAGCTAGCGGGAGGGTCGGATACGAGCAGTACTTC. This sequence encodes CASSQASGRVGYEQYF.

The chain carries TRBV2 and TRBJ1-1, with 8 bases fitting TRBD1. J gave up 1 base and V 6 bases, and 4 bases lay outside the gene matches. There are 14 residues in the CDR3. Germline V CDR1 and CDR2: SNHLY, FYNNEI. The CDR3 coding sequence is TGTGCCAGCAGGTTTGACAGGGGGAACACTGAAGCTTTCTTT. Protein: CASRFDRGNTEAFF.

In its sample, this clonotype was seen a few times. The chain employs TRBV5-4 and TRBJ2-5; TRBD1 aligns across 9 bases. J gave up 3 bases and V 0 bases, and 9 bases lay outside the gene matches. This CDR3 has 17 residues. Germline values: CDR1 SGHNT, CDR2 YYREEE (reference sequence). DNA of the CDR3: TGTGCCAGCAGCTTGGGGCCCCCGGGACAGGGCAAAGAGACCCAGTACTTC. It translates to CASSLGPPGQGKETQYF.

This clonotype was seen only a few times. CDR3 amino acids: CASSTLGREPYNEQFF. In DNA, the CDR3 is TGTGCCAGCAGCACATTAGGGCGGGAGCCTTACAATGAGCAGTTCTTC. V is TRBV6-2 or TRBV6-3 and J is TRBJ2-1; 7 bases agree with TRBD2. Germline trimming cut 6 bases from V and 4 bases from J; bases unmatched to any gene: 12. The CDR3 is 16 residues long. Germline V lookup: CDR1 MNHEY, CDR2 SVGEGT.

The table lists this clonotype with a few counts. The chain carries TRBV30 and TRBJ2-6, with unresolved D. Per germline, CDR1 GTSNPN and CDR2 SVGIG (reference sequence). CDR3 size: 15 residues. With 4 bases removed from V and 0 bases from J, the gap between germline ends came to 10 bases. The CDR3 sequence is CAWTDVRSGANVLTF. CDR3 nucleotide sequence: TGTGCCTGGACGGACGTCCGCTCTGGGGCCAACGTCCTGACTTTC.

The rearrangement joins TRBV5-1 to TRBJ1-1; no clear D. The germline V gene encodes CDR1 SGHRS and CDR2 YFSETQ. Trimming shortened V by 4 bases and J by 4 bases, and 20 bases separated the two germline ends. The CDR3 spans 16 residues. The CDR3, as DNA: TGCGCCAGCAGCACGATGACTCAATCGCGGGGCACTGAAGCTTTCTTT. Translated, it gives CASSTMTQSRGTEAFF.

This clonotype was seen at least ten times. This rearrangement joins TRBV11-2 to TRBJ2-7, with D tentatively TRBD1 (6 bases). The germline V gene encodes CDR1 SGHAT and CDR2 FQNNGV. The CDR3 is 13 residues long. The CDR3 DNA reads TGTGCCAGCAGCTTAAGAGGGACCGGGACACTGCTGGTA. Amino acid sequence: CASSLRGTGTLLV.

This clonotype was detected a few times. The V gene is TRBV7-2, the J gene TRBJ2-5; 7 bases agree with TRBD2. CDR1 is SGHTA, CDR2 FQGNSA, per germline. The junction had 6 bases not matched to a gene; V was cut back by 1 base and J by 4 bases. CDR3 length equals 15 residues. In nucleotides, the CDR3 is TGTGCCAGCAGCTTAGTCGCGAGCGGGGCAGAGACCCAGTACTTC. Residues: CASSLVASGAETQYF.

This clonotype was picked up many times. The V call is TRBV9, the J call TRBJ1-1; possibly TRBD1 for D (6 bases). This CDR3 has 13 amino acids. V dropped 7 bases and J dropped 2 bases, with 12 bases sitting between them. CDR1 is SGDLS, CDR2 YYNGEE, per germline. The CDR3 DNA follows: TGTGCCAGCGGGGGGGCCCTAAACACTGAAGCTTTCTTT. The encoded protein is CASGGALNTEAFF.

DNA of the CDR3: TGTGCCAGCAGCTTAGGGGCTGGACCCCTCGAGCAGTACTTC. Translating gives CASSLGAGPLEQYF. V is TRBV7-2 and J is TRBJ2-7; D ambiguous. Germline lookup yields CDR1 SGHTA and CDR2 FQGNSA. The CDR3 runs 14 residues. V was trimmed by 1 base and J by 6 bases, leaving 13 bases between them.

There are many counts of this clonotype. The chain is built from TRBV27 and TRBJ1-1; 8 nucleotides match TRBD1. V lost 6 bases to trimming and J lost 4 bases; unmatched junction nucleotides: 7. CDR1 is MNHEY and CDR2 is SMNVEV in the germline V gene (reference sequence). The CDR3 length is 14 residues. The CDR3 nucleotides are TGTGCCAGCAGCTGGACAGGGAGGACCACTGAAGCTTTCTTT. It yields the protein CASSWTGRTTEAFF.